This T cell receptor beta chain was sequenced in a study of T cells after yellow fever vaccination. Across the study: Fractions with few cells were prepared using SMART-Seq v4 Ultra Low Input.

TCRdb processed the 5' RACE reads anew with MiXCR; each CDR3 protein has one entry. The sample yields some 200,000 distinct CDR3 sequences, roughly 3% seen once. This clonotype was counted many times. Its antigen is currently unknown. In germline, CDR1 is SGHRS, CDR2 YFSETQ. V was trimmed by 6 bases and J by 0 bases, leaving 14 bases between them. This CDR3 is built from 15 residues. General study results and limits: A large majority of primary-vaccination clones showed up again after the booster (under 98% CD4, 88% CD8). Only a minor proportion of clonotypes was detected across both CD4 and CD8 compartments.

This receptor was obtained from a man between 18 and 35 years old who received the YFV17D yellow fever vaccine. Sequences were derived from CD4+ T cells sorted from PBMCs, sampled 10 days after the yellow fever booster vaccination. The rearrangement joins TRBV5-1 to TRBJ2-3; TRBD1 is a possible D gene (6 bases). CDR3 sequence: CASTEGGSSTDTQYF. Written as DNA, the CDR3 is TGCGCCAGCACCGAAGGGGGTTCTAGCACAGATACGCAGTATTTT.